This TCR beta chain was observed in a study of blood T cell repertoires in COVID-19 (dated by TCRdb to about 2020). For context, the study as a whole: The collaborator samples originated in the United States, Italy and Spain and spanned the acute and convalescent phases of COVID-19. The material from the prospective study consisted of cDNA or gDNA derived from T cells, B-cell-depleted T cells, or PBMCs. The dataset comprised deeply sampled blood TCRbeta repertoires from subjects exposed to, actively infected with, or recovered from COVID-19. A freely available public database, intended as a resource for researchers studying the immune response to SARS-CoV-2, is where the repertoires were released. The samples were drawn from the first 160 participants of the ongoing ImmuneRACE study and from 1,200 or so subjects provided by 6 global collaborators. Nearly every sample came with metadata listing a de-identified subject ID, COVID-19 status, age in years and sex. Where available, HLA class I and class II types were taken from metadata supplied by the sample provider and were not determined by assay-based typing. What the authors observed across the whole study: How much clinical and demographic metadata was included differed by source and by participant, and the metadata was provided uncurated.

To note about this clone: There is no known antigen for this receptor. Base qualities are not provided; no much larger clone lies one nucleotide away.

The immunoSEQ Assay, a bias-controlled multiplex PCR, was used to amplify TCRbeta CDR3 regions from genomic DNA. For the original study's pipeline: Nucleated cell counts per sample were estimated from amplification of reference gene primers within the assay. Sequence reads were collapsed and filtered to measure the absolute abundance of every unique TCRbeta CDR3 rearrangement. For each sample, productive Simpson clonality was calculated as the square root of Simpson's diversity index across productive rearrangements. Sourced from immuneACCESS, this table was stored by TCRdb with only in-frame sequences that have V and J called. A share of the clones is absent; for the studies checked, an unresolved V gene accounts for under half, and the remainder has no known explanation. V, J and clone size are taken as reported in that table, and D and trimming were inferred from the DNA itself. This sample gives approximately 180,000 clones in total; around 87% of them show up just once. The ten largest clones take up approximately 13% of the sample.

One collaborating source in Seattle enrolled patients during active infection and followed them longitudinally through the course of disease. Collaborating institutions collected whole blood in K2EDTA tubes following their own protocols. For TCRbeta analysis, collaborator samples were shipped as frozen whole blood, as isolated PBMCs, or as DNA extracted from either sample type. The origin of this receptor is a woman in her 70s with COVID-19, enrolled during active disease. Sequenced input: peripheral blood.

CDR3 loop: CASSYSDNTMGYTF. The DNA sequence is as follows: TGTGCCAGCAGTTACTCGGACAACACTATGGGCTACACCTTC. The rearranged chain carries TRBV6-6 and TRBJ1-2; TRBD1 is possibly the D segment (5 matching bases). Trimming at the junction amounts to 0 bases on V and 8 bases on J, and the germline ends lie 13 bases apart. The germline V gene encodes CDR1 MNHNY and CDR2 SVGAGI (reference sequence). Measured from the cysteine to the phenylalanine, the CDR3 is 14 residues long. Of the read, only the CDR3 DNA is kept; its 42 bases are in frame from base 1.